This T cell receptor (beta chain) was found in a study of shared clonotypes between healthy human individuals. As for the study in general: CD4 naive and memory got three plates each, CD8 naive two, CD8 memory one. Study-wide points: Sequencing depth was expected to influence donor clonotype sharing.

Sequencing was at deep level. Data came from immunoSEQ multiplex PCR; TCRdb stores just in-frame clones and leaves some out. The repertoire holds around 600,000 clones, with 97% as singletons. The CDR3 spans 14 residues. Germline values: CDR1 MDHEN, CDR2 SYDVKM. V was cut by 2 bases and J by 7 bases, with 14 bases left in between. To note about this clone: Its matching antigen is unknown.

Healthy HIV-negative adults without recent acute infections or vaccinations served as donors. The chain carries TRBV28 and TRBJ1-2; D is uncertain. The sample taken for sequencing was naive CD4+ T cells sorted from blood. Regarding subset: CD45RA+ positively selected. The TCR was taken from a woman aged 25 to 39 in good health. This CDR3 is CASSLVGWGFGYTF. In DNA form, the CDR3 reads TGTGCCAGCAGTTTAGTCGGCTGGGGTTTTGGCTACACCTTC.